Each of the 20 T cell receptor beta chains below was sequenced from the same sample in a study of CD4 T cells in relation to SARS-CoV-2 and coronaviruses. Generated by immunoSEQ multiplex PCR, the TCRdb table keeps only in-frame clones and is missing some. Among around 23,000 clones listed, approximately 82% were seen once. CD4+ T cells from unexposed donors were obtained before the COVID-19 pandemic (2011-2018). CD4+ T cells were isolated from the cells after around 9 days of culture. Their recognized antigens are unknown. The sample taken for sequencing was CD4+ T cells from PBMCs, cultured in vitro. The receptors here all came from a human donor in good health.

In DNA form, the CDR3 reads TGCGCCAGCAGCGCAAGACAGGGGAGCACTGAAGCTTTCTTT. Encoded protein: CASSARQGSTEAFF. The chain is built from TRBV10-2 and TRBJ1-1; TRBD1 matches 8 bases. The CDR3 totals 14 residues. V shed 6 bases and J 4 bases; nucleotides not matched to a gene: 7. Germline V gene lookup returns CDR1 WSHSY and CDR2 SAAADI.

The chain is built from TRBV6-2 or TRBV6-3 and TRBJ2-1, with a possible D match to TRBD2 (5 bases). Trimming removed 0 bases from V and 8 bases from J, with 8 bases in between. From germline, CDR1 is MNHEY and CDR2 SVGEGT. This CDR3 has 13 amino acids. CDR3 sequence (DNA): TGTGCCAGCAGTTACTCCAGGCGGGATGAGCAGTTCTTC. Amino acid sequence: CASSYSRRDEQFF.

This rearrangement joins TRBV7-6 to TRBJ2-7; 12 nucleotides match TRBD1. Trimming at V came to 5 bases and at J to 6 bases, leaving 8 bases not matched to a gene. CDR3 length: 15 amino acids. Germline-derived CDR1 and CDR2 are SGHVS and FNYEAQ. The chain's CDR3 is CASSAQGTGGAEQYF. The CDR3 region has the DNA TGTGCCAGCAGCGCACAGGGGACAGGGGGCGCCGAGCAGTACTTC.

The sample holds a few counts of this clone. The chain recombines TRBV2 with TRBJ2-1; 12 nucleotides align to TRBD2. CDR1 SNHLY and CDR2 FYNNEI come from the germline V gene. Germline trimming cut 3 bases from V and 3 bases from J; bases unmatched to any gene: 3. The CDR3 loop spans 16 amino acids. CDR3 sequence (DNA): TGTGCCAGCAGTGAGTGGACTAGCGGGATCTACAATGAGCAGTTCTTC. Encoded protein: CASSEWTSGIYNEQFF. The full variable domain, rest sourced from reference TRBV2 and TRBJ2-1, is EPEVTQTPSHQVTQMGQEVILRCVPISNHLYFYWYRQILGQKVEFLVSFYNNEISEKSEIFDDQFSVERPDGSNFTLKIRSTKLEDSAMYFCASSEWTSGIYNEQFFGPGTRLTVL.

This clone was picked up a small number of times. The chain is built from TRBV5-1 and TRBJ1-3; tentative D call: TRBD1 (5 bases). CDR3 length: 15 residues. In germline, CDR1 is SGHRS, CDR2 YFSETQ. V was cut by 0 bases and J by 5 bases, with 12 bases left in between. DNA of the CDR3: TGCGCCAGCAGCTTGGAGGGCAGGGAGAGAAACACCATATATTTT. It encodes CASSLEGRERNTIYF.

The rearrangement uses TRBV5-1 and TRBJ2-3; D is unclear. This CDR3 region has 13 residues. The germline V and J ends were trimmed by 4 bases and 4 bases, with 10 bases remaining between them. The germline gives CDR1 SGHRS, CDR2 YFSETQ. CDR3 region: CASSPVTADTQYF. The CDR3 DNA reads TGCGCCAGCAGCCCCGTTACGGCAGATACGCAGTATTTT. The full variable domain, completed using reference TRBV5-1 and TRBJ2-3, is KAGVTQTPRYLIKTRGQQVTLSCSPISGHRSVSWYQQTPGQGLQFLFEYFSETQRNKGNFPGRFSGRQFSNSRSEMNVSTLELGDSALYLCASSPVTADTQYFGPGTRLTVL.

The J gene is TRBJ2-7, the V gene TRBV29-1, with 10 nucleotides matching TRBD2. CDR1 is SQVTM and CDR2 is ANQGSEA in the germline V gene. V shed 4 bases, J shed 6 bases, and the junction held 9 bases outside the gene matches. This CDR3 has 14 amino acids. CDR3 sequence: CSVATPGLAPEQYF. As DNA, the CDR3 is TGCAGCGTTGCCACCCCGGGACTAGCGCCCGAGCAGTACTTC.

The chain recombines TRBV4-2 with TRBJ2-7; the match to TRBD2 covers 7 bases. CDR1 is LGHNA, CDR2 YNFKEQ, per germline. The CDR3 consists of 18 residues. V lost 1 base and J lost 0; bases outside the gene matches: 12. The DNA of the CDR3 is TGTGCCAGCAGCCAAGGTTCCCTAGCGGAAAAAAGCTCCTACGAGCAGTACTTC. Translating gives CASSQGSLAEKSSYEQYF.

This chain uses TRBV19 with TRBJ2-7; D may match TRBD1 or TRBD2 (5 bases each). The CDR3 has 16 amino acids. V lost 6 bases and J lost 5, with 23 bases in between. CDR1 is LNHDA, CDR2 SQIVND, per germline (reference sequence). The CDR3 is CASSRRGEVLIHEQYF. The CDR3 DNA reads TGTGCCAGTAGCAGGCGAGGGGAAGTTCTTATCCACGAGCAGTACTTC.

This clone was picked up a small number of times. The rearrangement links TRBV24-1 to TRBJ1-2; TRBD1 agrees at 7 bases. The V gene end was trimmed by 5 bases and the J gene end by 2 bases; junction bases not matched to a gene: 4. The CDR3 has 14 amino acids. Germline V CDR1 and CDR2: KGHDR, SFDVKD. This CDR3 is CATSGWDSNYGYTF. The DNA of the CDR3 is TGTGCCACCAGTGGATGGGACAGCAACTATGGCTACACCTTC.

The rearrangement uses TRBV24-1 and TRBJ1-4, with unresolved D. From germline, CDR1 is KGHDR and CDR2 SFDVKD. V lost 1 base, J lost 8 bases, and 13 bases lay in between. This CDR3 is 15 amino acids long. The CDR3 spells CATSDLGLGEEKLFF. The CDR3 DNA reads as TGTGCCACCAGTGATTTAGGGCTAGGAGAGGAAAAACTGTTTTTT.

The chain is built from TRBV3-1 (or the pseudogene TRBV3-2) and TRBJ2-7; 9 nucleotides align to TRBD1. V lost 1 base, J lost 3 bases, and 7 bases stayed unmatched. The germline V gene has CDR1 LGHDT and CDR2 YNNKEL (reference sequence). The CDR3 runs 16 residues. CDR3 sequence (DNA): TGTGCCAGCAGCCAAGGGGGGACAGGGAGTAGCTACGAGCAGTACTTC. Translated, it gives CASSQGGTGSSYEQYF.

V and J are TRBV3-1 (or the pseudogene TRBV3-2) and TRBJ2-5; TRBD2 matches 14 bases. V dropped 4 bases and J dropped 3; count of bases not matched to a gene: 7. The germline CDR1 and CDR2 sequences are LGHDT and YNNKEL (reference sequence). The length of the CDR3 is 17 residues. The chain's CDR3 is CASSRGPGLAGEETQYF. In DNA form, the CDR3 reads TGTGCCAGCAGCCGAGGACCGGGACTAGCGGGAGAAGAGACCCAGTACTTC.

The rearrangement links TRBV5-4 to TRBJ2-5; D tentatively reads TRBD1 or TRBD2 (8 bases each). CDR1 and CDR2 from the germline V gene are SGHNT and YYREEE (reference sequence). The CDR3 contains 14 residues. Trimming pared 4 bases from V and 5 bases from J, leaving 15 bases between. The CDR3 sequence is CASSPGGGRETQYF. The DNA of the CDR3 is TGTGCCAGCAGCCCAGGGGGCGGGAGGGAGACCCAGTACTTC.

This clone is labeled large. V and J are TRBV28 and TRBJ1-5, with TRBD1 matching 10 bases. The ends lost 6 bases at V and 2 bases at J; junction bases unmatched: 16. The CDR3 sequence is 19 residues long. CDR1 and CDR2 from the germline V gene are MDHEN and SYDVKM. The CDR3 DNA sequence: TGTGCCAGCAGACCAGGATCGGGACAGGGGTTAAGGGGCAATCAGCCCCAGCATTTT. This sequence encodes CASRPGSGQGLRGNQPQHF.

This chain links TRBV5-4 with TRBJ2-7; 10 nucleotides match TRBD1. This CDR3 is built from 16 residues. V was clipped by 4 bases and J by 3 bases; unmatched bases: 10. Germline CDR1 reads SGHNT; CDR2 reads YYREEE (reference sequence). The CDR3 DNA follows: TGTGCCAGCAGCGACGCCACGGGACAGGGGATCTACGAGCAGTACTTC. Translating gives CASSDATGQGIYEQYF.

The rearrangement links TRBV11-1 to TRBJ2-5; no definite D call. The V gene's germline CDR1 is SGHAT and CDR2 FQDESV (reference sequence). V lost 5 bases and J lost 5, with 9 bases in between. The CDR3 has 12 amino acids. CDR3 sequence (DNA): TGTGCCAGCAGCCTCCGTGGGGAGACCCAGTACTTC. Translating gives CASSLRGETQYF.

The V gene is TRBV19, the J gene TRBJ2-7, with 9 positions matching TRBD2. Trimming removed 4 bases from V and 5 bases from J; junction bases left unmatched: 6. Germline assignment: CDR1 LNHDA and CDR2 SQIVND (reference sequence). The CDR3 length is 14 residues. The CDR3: CASSTGLALHEQYF. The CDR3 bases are TGTGCCAGTAGTACGGGACTAGCACTCCACGAGCAGTACTTC.

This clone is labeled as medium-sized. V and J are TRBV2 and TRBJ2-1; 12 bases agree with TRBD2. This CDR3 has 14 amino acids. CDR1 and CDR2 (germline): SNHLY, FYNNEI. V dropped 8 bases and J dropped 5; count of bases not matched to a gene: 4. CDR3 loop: CASGLAGLNNEQFF. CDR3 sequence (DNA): TGTGCCAGCGGACTAGCGGGGTTGAACAATGAGCAGTTCTTC. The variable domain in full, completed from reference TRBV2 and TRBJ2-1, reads EPEVTQTPSHQVTQMGQEVILRCVPISNHLYFYWYRQILGQKVEFLVSFYNNEISEKSEIFDDQFSVERPDGSNFTLKIRSTKLEDSAMYFCASGLAGLNNEQFFGPGTRLTVL.

The CDR3 nucleotides are TGTGCCAGCAGATCGTCTGGTCAAGGAAACATTCAGTACTTC. This sequence encodes CASRSSGQGNIQYF. This chain uses TRBV27 with TRBJ2-4; D unresolved. This CDR3 spans 14 amino acids. Trimming took 6 bases from V and 6 from J, leaving 15 bases between them. The V gene's germline CDR1 is MNHEY and CDR2 SMNVEV (reference sequence).